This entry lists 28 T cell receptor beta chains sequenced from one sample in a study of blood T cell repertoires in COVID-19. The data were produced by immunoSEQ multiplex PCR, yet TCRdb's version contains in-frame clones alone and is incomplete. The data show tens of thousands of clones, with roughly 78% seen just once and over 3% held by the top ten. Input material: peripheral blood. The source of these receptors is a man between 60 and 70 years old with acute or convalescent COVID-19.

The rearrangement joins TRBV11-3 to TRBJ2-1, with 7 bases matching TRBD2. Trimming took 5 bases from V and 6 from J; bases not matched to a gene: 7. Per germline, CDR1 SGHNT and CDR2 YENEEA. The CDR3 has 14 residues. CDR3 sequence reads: CASSAGLFSNEQFF. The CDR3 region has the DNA TGTGCCAGCAGCGCGGGACTATTTAGCAATGAGCAGTTCTTC.

The CDR3 spells CASSAGTVYTEAFF. The CDR3 DNA is TGTGCCAGCAGCGCCGGGACAGTTTACACTGAAGCTTTCTTT. V and J are TRBV5-4 and TRBJ1-1; 7 positions match TRBD1. Germline-derived CDR1 and CDR2 are SGHNT and YYREEE (reference sequence). The CDR3 covers 14 residues. The trim removed 4 bases at V and 3 bases at J, leaving 6 bases unmatched.

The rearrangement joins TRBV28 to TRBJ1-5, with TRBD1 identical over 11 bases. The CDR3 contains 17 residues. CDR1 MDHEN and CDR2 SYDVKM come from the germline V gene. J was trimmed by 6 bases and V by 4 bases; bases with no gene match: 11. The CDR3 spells CASSYTGTGGVSQPQHF. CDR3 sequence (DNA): TGTGCCAGCAGTTATACCGGGACAGGGGGTGTTAGTCAGCCCCAGCATTTT.

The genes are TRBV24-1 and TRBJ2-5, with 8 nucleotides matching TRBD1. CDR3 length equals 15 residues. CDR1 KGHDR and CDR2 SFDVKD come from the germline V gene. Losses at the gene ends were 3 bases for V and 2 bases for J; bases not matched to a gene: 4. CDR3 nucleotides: TGTGCCACCAGTGATCCTCGGACAGGGCAAGAGACCCAGTACTTC. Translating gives CATSDPRTGQETQYF.

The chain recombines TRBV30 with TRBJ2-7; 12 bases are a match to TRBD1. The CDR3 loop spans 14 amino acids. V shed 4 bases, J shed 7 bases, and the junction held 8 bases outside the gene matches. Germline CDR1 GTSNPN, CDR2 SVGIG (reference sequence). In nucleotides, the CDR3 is TGTGCCTGGACCCCGGGACAGGGGGCGAAAGAGCAGTACTTC. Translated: CAWTPGQGAKEQYF.

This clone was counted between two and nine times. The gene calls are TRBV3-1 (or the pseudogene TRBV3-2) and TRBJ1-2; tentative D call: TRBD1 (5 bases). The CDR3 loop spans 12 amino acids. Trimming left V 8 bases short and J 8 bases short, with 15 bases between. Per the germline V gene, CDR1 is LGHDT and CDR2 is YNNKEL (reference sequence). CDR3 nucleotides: TGTGCCAGCCGGGGGGAGGGGATGGGCTACACCTTC. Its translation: CASRGEGMGYTF.

CDR3 protein: CASSNRTSGTYEQYF. In DNA, the CDR3 is TGTGCCAGCAGCAACCGGACTAGCGGGACATACGAGCAGTACTTC. The chain is built from TRBV11-2 and TRBJ2-7; 12 positions agree with TRBD2. This CDR3 spans 15 amino acids. Trimming removed 5 bases from V and 4 bases from J; junction bases left unmatched: 6. Germline V CDR1 and CDR2: SGHAT, FQNNGV.

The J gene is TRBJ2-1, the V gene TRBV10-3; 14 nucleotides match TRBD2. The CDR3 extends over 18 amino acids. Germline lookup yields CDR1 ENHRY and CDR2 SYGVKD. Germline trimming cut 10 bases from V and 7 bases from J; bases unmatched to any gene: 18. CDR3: CATSPLETSGRDWNEQFF. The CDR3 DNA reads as TGTGCCACAAGCCCATTAGAGACTAGCGGGAGGGACTGGAATGAGCAGTTCTTC.

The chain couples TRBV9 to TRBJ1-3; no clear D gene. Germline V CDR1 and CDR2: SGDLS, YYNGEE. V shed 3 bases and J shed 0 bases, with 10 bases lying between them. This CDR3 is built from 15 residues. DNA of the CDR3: TGTGCCAGCAGCGACGAATCGCGCTCTGGAAACACCATATATTTT. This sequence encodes CASSDESRSGNTIYF.

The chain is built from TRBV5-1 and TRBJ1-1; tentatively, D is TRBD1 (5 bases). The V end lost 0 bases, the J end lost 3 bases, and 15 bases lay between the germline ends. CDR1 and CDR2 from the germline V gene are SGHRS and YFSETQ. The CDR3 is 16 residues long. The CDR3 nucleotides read TGCGCCAGCAGCTTGGCCCAGGGTGGGAGGTACACTGAAGCTTTCTTT. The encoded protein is CASSLAQGGRYTEAFF.

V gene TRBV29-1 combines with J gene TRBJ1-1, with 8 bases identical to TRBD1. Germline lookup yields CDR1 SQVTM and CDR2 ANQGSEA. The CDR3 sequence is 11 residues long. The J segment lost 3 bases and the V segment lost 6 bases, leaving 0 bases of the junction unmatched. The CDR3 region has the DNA TGCAGCGTGGACAGGGACACTGAAGCTTTCTTT. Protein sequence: CSVDRDTEAFF.

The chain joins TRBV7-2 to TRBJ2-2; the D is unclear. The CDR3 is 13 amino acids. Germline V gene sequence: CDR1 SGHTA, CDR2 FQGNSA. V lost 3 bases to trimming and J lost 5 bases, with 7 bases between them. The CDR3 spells CASSFKQTGELFF. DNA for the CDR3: TGTGCCAGCAGCTTCAAGCAAACCGGGGAGCTGTTTTTT.

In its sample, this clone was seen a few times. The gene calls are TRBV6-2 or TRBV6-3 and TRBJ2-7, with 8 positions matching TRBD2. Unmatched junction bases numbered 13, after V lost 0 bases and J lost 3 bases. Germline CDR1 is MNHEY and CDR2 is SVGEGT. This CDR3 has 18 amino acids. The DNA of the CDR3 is TGTGCCAGCAGTTACTCAGAGCTGGAACTAGCGGAATTCTACGAGCAGTACTTC. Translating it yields CASSYSELELAEFYEQYF.

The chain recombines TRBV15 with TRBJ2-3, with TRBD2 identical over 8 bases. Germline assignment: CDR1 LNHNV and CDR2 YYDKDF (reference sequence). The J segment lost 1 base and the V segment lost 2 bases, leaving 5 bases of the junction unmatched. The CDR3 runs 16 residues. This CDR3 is CATSRPLAVRTDTQYF. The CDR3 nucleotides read TGTGCCACCAGCAGACCACTAGCGGTTCGCACAGATACGCAGTATTTT. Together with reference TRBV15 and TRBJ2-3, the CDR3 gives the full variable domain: DAMVIQNPRYQVTQFGKPVTLSCSQTLNHNVMYWYQQKSSQAPKLLFHYYDKDFNNEADTPDNFQSRRPNTSFCFLDIRSPGLGDTAMYLCATSRPLAVRTDTQYFGPGTRLTVL.

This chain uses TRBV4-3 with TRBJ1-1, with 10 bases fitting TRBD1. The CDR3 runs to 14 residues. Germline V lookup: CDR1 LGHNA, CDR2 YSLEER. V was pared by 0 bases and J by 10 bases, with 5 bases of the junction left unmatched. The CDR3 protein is CASSQDPRTGGAFF. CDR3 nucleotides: TGCGCCAGCAGCCAAGACCCTCGGACAGGGGGAGCTTTCTTT.

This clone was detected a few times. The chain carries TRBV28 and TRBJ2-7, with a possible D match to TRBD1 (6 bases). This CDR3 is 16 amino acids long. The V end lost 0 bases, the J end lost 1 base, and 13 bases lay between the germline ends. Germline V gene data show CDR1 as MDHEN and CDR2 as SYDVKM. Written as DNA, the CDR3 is TGTGCCAGCAGTTTATGGGGGGCGGGCCTATCCTACGAGCAGTACTTC. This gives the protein CASSLWGAGLSYEQYF.

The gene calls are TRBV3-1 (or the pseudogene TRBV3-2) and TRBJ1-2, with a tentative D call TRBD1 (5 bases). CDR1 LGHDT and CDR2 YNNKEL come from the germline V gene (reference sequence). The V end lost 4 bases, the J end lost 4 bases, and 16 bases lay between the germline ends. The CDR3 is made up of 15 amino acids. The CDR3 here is CASSPSPGEFYGYTF. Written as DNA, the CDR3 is TGTGCCAGCAGCCCGTCCCCGGGGGAGTTCTATGGCTACACCTTC.

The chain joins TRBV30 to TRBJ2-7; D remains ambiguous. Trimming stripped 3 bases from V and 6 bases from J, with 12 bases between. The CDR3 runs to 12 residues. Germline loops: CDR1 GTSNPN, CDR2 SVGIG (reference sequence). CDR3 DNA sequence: TGTGCCTGGAGCCGGCTTAGACTCGAGCAGTACTTC. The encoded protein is CAWSRLRLEQYF. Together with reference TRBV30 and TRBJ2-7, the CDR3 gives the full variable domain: SQTIHQWPATLVQPVGSPLSLECTVEGTSNPNLYWYRQAAGRGLQLLFYSVGIGQISSEVPQNLSASRPQDRQFILSSKKLLLSDSGFYLCAWSRLRLEQYFGPGTRLTVT.

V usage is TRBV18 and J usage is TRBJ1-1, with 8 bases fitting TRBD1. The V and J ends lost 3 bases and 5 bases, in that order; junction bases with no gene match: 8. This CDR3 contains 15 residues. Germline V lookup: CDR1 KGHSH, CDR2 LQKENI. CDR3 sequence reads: CASSPQGAQGTEAFF. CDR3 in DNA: TGTGCCAGCTCACCCCAGGGGGCGCAGGGGACTGAAGCTTTCTTT.

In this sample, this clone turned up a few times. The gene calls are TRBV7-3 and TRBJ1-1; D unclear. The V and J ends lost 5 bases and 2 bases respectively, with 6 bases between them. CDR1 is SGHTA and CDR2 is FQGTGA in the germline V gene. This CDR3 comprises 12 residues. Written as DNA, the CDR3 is TGTGCCAGCAGCGAAGCAAACACTGAAGCTTTCTTT. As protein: CASSEANTEAFF. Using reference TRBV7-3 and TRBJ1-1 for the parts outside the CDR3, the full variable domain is GAGVSQTPSNKVTEKGKYVELRCDPISGHTALYWYRQSLGQGPEFLIYFQGTGAADDSGLPNDRFFAVRPEGSVSTLKIQRTERGDSAVYLCASSEANTEAFFGQGTRLTVV.

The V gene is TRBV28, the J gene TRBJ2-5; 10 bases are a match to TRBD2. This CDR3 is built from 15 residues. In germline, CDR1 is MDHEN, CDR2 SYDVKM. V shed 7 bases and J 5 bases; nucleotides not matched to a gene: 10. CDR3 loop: CASTRLAGSSETQYF. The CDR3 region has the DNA TGTGCCAGCACCAGACTAGCGGGTAGTAGCGAGACCCAGTACTTC.

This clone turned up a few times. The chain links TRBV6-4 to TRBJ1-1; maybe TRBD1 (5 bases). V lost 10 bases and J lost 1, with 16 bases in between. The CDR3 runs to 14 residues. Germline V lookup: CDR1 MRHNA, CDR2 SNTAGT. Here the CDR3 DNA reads TGTGCCACAGGCCCTGGGGGGGGGAACACTGAAGCTTTCTTT. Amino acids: CATGPGGGNTEAFF.

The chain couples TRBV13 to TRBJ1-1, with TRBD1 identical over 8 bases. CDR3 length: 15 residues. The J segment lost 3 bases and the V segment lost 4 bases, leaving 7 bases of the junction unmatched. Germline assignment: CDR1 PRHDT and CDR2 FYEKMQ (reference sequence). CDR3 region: CASSSPDRAYTEAFF. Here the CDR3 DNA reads TGTGCCAGCAGCTCCCCGGACAGGGCCTACACTGAAGCTTTCTTT.

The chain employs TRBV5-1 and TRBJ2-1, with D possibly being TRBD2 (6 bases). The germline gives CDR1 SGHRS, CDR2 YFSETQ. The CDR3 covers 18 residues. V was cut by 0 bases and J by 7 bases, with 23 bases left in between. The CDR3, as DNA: TGCGCCAGCAGCTTGGCCCGAACACCGGGACTCCTCCCAAATGAGCAGTTCTTC. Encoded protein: CASSLARTPGLLPNEQFF.

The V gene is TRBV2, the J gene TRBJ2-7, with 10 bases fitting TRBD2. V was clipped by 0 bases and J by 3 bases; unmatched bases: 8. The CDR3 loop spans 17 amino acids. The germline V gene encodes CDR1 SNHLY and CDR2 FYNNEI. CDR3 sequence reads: CASSEAPLTSGYYEQYF. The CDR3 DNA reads TGTGCCAGCAGTGAAGCGCCCCTGACTAGCGGGTACTACGAGCAGTACTTC.

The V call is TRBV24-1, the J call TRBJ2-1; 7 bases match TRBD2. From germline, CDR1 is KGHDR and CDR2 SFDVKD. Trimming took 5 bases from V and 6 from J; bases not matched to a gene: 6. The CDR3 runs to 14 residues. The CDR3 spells CATSGSGTSNEQFF. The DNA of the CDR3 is TGTGCCACCAGTGGAAGCGGGACCAGCAATGAGCAGTTCTTC.

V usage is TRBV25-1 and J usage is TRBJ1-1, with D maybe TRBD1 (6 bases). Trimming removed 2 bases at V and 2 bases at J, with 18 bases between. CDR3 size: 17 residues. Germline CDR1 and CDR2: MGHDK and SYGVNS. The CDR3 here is CASSEPPHRGGNTEAFF. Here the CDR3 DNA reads TGTGCCAGCAGTGAACCTCCTCATCGAGGGGGAAACACTGAAGCTTTCTTT.

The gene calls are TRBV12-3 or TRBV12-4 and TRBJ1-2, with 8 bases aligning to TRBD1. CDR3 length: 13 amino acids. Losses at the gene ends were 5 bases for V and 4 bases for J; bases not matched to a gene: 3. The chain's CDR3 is CASSPGGGYGYTF. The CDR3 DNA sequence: TGTGCCAGCAGTCCAGGGGGCGGCTATGGCTACACCTTC.